The rows below give T cell receptor beta chains drawn from one sample of a study of STAT5B mutations in CD4+ large granular lymphocyte leukemia. Data came from immunoSEQ multiplex PCR; TCRdb stores just in-frame clones and leaves some out. The sample has about 24,000 clones; approximately 75% are singletons. Material: CD4+ T cells from blood buffy coats. The origin of the receptors is a human donor in good health. CDR3s include the opening cysteine and the closing phenylalanine or tryptophan. The order of the fields is J gene, clone size, CDR3 length, V gene, D gene, CDR3 DNA, CDR3 protein. The D gene is left open where the match is weak. Part of the rows lack a size; the others show once, few, many or a class for expanded clones.

>TRBJ1-2|NA|12|TRBV28|NA
TGTGCCAGCAGTTTGGGAGACAGCCATTTCGACTTC
CASSLGDSHFDF
>TRBJ2-7|NA|15|TRBV9|TRBD1
TGTGCCAGCAGCGCCGACAGGGTGGGACCCTACGAGCAGTACTTC
CASSADRVGPYEQYF
>TRBJ1-2|NA|14|TRBV28|TRBD1
TGTGCCAGCAGTGCCGGGACAGGGCCCTATGGCTACACCTTC
CASSAGTGPYGYTF
>TRBJ2-1|NA|16|TRBV5-1|TRBD2
TGCGCCAGCAGCTTCCGGACTAGCGGGGGTGGATTTGAGCAGTTCTTC
CASSFRTSGGGFEQFF
>TRBJ2-7|NA|15|TRBV14|NA
TGTGCCAGCAGCCCCGTGGGACGGACTCACTACGAGCAGTACTTC
CASSPVGRTHYEQYF
>TRBJ2-5|NA|15|TRBV5-8|NA
TGTGCCAGCACCCCCGGGGGGCACCTCGAAGAGACCCAGTACTTC
CASTPGGHLEETQYF
>TRBJ1-2|once|18|TRBV7-2|TRBD1
TGTGCCAGCAGCTTAGCGTTGGGACAGGGGTCTACTAACTATGGCTACACCTTC
CASSLALGQGSTNYGYTF
>TRBJ1-1|NA|14|TRBV5-3|NA
TGTGCCAGCAGCTCCGGGGGGCAGAACACTGAAGCTTTCTTT
CASSSGGQNTEAFF
>TRBJ2-1|NA|12|TRBV11-1|NA
TGTGCCAGCAGCCGTACTAGCAATGAGCAGTTCTTC
CASSRTSNEQFF
>TRBJ2-5|NA|14|TRBV7-9|NA
TGTGCCAGCAGCTTAGTACCCCCTCAAGAGACCCAGTACTTC
CASSLVPPQETQYF
>TRBJ1-6|NA|16|TRBV5-1|TRBD1
TGCGCCAGCAGCTTGGAGGGGCAGGGGGGTGATTCACCCCTCCACTTT
CASSLEGQGGDSPLHF
>TRBJ2-7|NA|15|TRBV28|TRBD2
TGTGCCAGTTCGGAGGGCGGGGGGGGATCCTACGAGCAGTACTTC
CASSEGGGGSYEQYF
>TRBJ1-2|NA|15|TRBV7-9|NA
TGTGCCAGCAGCGCGGCCCTCTTGGGGGGGAATGGCTACACCTTC
CASSAALLGGNGYTF
>TRBJ1-2|NA|15|TRBV7-7|TRBD1
TGTGCTAGCAGCGACCTGACAGGGCCTAACTATGGCTACACCTTC
CASSDLTGPNYGYTF
>TRBJ2-1|NA|15|TRBV19|NA
TGTGCCAGTAGTACACAGGGGCGCGGGGACAATGAGCAGTTCTTC
CASSTQGRGDNEQFF